This TCR beta chain originates from a study of Graves' ophthalmopathy and Graves' hyperthyroidism. General observations from the study: It was with 70.59% sensitivity and about 73% specificity that the model predicted ophthalmopathy progression.

Stable hyperthyroidism meant no ophthalmopathy within 18 months of follow-up. The evidence that diagnosis relied on was clinical symptoms, serum thyroxine, TRAb, thyroid ultrasound and orbital computed tomography. This CDR3 has 14 residues. Trimming cost V 6 bases and J 7 bases; bases outside gene matches: 9. The V gene's germline CDR1 is MNHNS and CDR2 SASEGT. This clonotype appeared many times. What it binds is unknown. Amplified material comprised TCR beta CDR3 regions derived from RNA transcripts. Investigators did first-round RT-PCR with HTBI primers, then second-round multiplex PCR. TCRdb redid the calling of the multiplex PCR reads with MiXCR, one entry per CDR3 protein. The table lists 600,000 to 650,000 distinct CDR3 sequences, 22% of them singletons.

The source is a woman aged 18-29 years with stable Graves' hyperthyroidism. Some clones in this sample may be carry-over from other donors' samples. Sequencing was carried out using peripheral blood. The chain recombines TRBV6-1 with TRBJ1-5, with 7 bases fitting TRBD1. In nucleotides, the CDR3 is TGTGCCAGCAGACCACCGACGGACAGGCAGCCCCAGCATTTT. It is translated as CASRPPTDRQPQHF.